This T cell receptor beta chain was captured in a study of CD8 T cells in Susac syndrome. Study overall: Patients with Susac syndrome were, at the time of blood collection, therapy-naive, maintained on corticosteroids, or maintained on intravenous immunoglobulin alone.

Germline CDR1 and CDR2: SGHNT and YYREEE (reference sequence). Trimming took off 4 bases at V and 4 bases at J, with 11 bases between the two ends. This CDR3 is built from 13 residues. Reverse transcription used roughly 0.45 to 1 ug RNA and random hexamers. Across 54 Vbeta and 13 Jbeta, TCR beta CDR3 was amplified with immunoSEQ multiplex PCR. TCRdb re-analysed the immunoSEQ multiplex PCR reads in MiXCR, keeping a single row per CDR3 protein. The data hold under 200,000 distinct CDR3 sequences, with about 91% observed a single time. Both CD4+ and CD8+ T cells were negatively isolated, and TEMRA cells underwent FACS enrichment.

The material sequenced was CD4+ T cells from PBMCs. The TCR originated in a human donor with Susac syndrome. This sequence joins TRBV5-4 and TRBJ1-2; possibly TRBD1 for D (6 bases). CDR3 residues: CASSKDSTYGYTF. The CDR3 DNA reads TGTGCCAGCAGCAAGGACAGTACCTATGGCTACACCTTC.